This T cell receptor beta chain was captured in a study of patients and donors after allogeneic stem cell transplantation. This clonotype was seen ten or more times. TCRdb re-called the RT-PCR reads through MiXCR, storing one row per CDR3 protein. Of roughly 230,000 distinct CDR3 sequences detected, 14% appear once; the ten largest clones hold around a tenth. From germline, CDR1 is SGHTA and CDR2 FQGNSA. The length of the CDR3 is 14 residues. Losses at the gene ends were 3 bases for V and 3 bases for J; bases not matched to a gene: 3. Sequenced: blood, either unsorted or a sorted T cell fraction (not recorded which). The source is a human donor who was either an allogeneic HSCT recipient or a stem cell or donor lymphocyte infusion donor (not recorded which). It is not recorded whose cells these are; they may come from a transplant donor. V is TRBV7-2 and J is TRBJ2-7, with TRBD1 matching over 9 bases. The CDR3 region is CASSLSTGGYEQYF. The CDR3 DNA reads TGTGCCAGCAGCTTGTCGACAGGGGGCTACGAGCAGTACTTC. The entire variable domain, with the rest obtained from reference TRBV7-2 and TRBJ2-7, is as follows: GAGVSQSPSNKVTEKGKDVELRCDPISGHTALYWYRQSLGQGLEFLIYFQGNSAPDKSGLPSDRFSAERTGGSVSTLTIQRTQQEDSAVYLCASSLSTGGYEQYFGPGTRLTVT.